This TCR beta chain was recorded in a study of OX40 agonist ivuxolimab in advanced cancers. Germline values: CDR1 SGHRS, CDR2 YFSETQ. The CDR3 runs 16 residues. V shed 4 bases and J 3 bases; nucleotides not matched to a gene: 3. As for this clone: What it binds is unknown.

Study-level findings and limits: Antigen specificity was not determined for the expanded peripheral T cells. There were, on average, more expanded clones in CD8+ T cells than in CD4+.

Assay: immunoSEQ multiplex PCR; the TCRdb copy retains only in-frame clones and omits some. The sample contains tens of thousands of clones, 90% of which appear only once. The source of this sequence is an adult with an advanced solid tumor such as melanoma, head and neck, liver or kidney cancer. The genes are TRBV5-1 and TRBJ2-2, with 13 bases matching TRBD2. The material sequenced was CD4+ or CD8+ T cells sorted from blood, taken in a trial of the OX40 agonist ivuxolimab. CDR3 DNA sequence: TGCGCCAGCAGCGGGACTAGCGGGGATCACACCGGGGAGCTGTTTTTT. Protein product: CASSGTSGDHTGELFF.